What follows are 19 T cell receptor beta chains derived from one specimen sequenced in a study of radiation and T cells in renal cell carcinoma (TCRdb year 2020). The protocol used for the library was the immunoSEQ multiplex PCR assay. What TCRdb holds here is the immuneACCESS table cut down to in-frame rearrangements. Part of the clones is not present; checked against another copy, under half of the missing clones reflect an unresolved V gene, and the others are unexplained. Across this sample there are some 78,000 clones, with roughly 87% seen only once. The ten largest clones represent more than 4.5% of the sample. The time point label for this specimen denotes: blood 4 weeks post-SBRT, at nephrectomy. The sample's treatment or condition label, decoded: 15 Gy SBRT to primary tumor, nephrectomy 4 weeks later. Sequencing was performed on blood, taken from a patient whose treatment included radiotherapy and nephrectomy. The receptors were sampled from a woman in her sixties or seventies with renal cell carcinoma.

This chain uses TRBV14 with TRBJ1-6, with D possibly matching TRBD1 (6 bases). Looked up from germline, CDR1 is SGHDN and CDR2 is FVKESK. The V gene lost 0 bases and the J gene lost 9 bases, with 24 bases spanning the gap. The CDR3 contains 19 residues. The CDR3 region is CASSQDPLLRGPRSSPLHF. The DNA of the CDR3 is TGTGCCAGCAGCCAAGATCCTCTACTCAGGGGCCCACGGAGTTCACCCCTCCACTTT.

On this clone: The same CDR3 is also encoded by other DNA sequences in this sample. The chain uses TRBV25-1 and TRBJ1-1, with D possibly matching TRBD1 (6 bases). V was trimmed by 6 bases and J by 4 bases, leaving 15 bases between them. In germline, CDR1 is MGHDK, CDR2 SYGVNS. CDR3 size: 14 residues. CDR3 coding DNA: TGTGCCAGCAGCGAACAGGGAGGGATCACTGAAGCTTTCTTT. Translation: CASSEQGGITEAFF.

The J gene is TRBJ1-2, the V gene TRBV27, with 9 bases lining up with TRBD1. Losses at the gene ends were 6 bases for V and 8 bases for J; bases not matched to a gene: 7. Germline V gene sequence: CDR1 MNHEY, CDR2 SMNVEV (reference sequence). CDR3 length equals 13 residues. This CDR3 is CASSYTTGGGYTF. The CDR3, as DNA: TGTGCCAGCAGCTACACAACAGGGGGCGGCTACACCTTC.

The chain links TRBV6-6 to TRBJ2-7; 7 bases map to TRBD1. Losses at the gene ends were 0 bases for V and 0 bases for J; bases not matched to a gene: 5. Germline values: CDR1 MNHNY, CDR2 SVGAGI (reference sequence). The CDR3 has 16 amino acids. The DNA of the CDR3 is TGTGCCAGCAGTTACTCCGGCAGGGGGAGCTCCTACGAGCAGTACTTC. It translates to CASSYSGRGSSYEQYF.

CDR3: CAWRSVGFAQYF. In nucleotides, the CDR3 is TGTGCCTGGAGATCCGTAGGGTTTGCGCAGTATTTT. V is TRBV30 and J is TRBJ2-3; no clear D gene. Germline CDR1 is GTSNPN and CDR2 is SVGIG (reference sequence). Trimming shortened V by 3 bases and J by 10 bases, and 14 bases separated the two germline ends. The length of the CDR3 is 12 residues.

The chain joins TRBV7-3 to TRBJ2-5, with 8 positions matching TRBD2. There are 15 residues in the CDR3. The V gene end was trimmed by 5 bases and the J gene end by 1 base; junction bases not matched to a gene: 6. In germline, CDR1 is SGHTA, CDR2 FQGTGA. The CDR3 nucleotides read TGTGCCAGCAGCCCAGAGCGGGGGCCCCAAGAGACCCAGTACTTC. Translated, it gives CASSPERGPQETQYF. Filled out from reference TRBV7-3 and TRBJ2-5, the complete variable domain reads GAGVSQTPSNKVTEKGKYVELRCDPISGHTALYWYRQSLGQGPEFLIYFQGTGAADDSGLPNDRFFAVRPEGSVSTLKIQRTERGDSAVYLCASSPERGPQETQYFGPGTRLLVL.

V and J are TRBV15 and TRBJ2-3; D gene ambiguous. CDR3 length: 15 residues. V lost 0 bases, J lost 2 bases, and 9 bases lay in between. The germline gives CDR1 LNHNV, CDR2 YYDKDF (reference sequence). The CDR3 protein is CATSRDLAATDTQYF. Here the CDR3 DNA reads TGTGCCACCAGCAGAGATCTGGCCGCCACAGATACGCAGTATTTT. The complete variable domain, with remaining parts taken from reference TRBV15 and TRBJ2-3, reads DAMVIQNPRYQVTQFGKPVTLSCSQTLNHNVMYWYQQKSSQAPKLLFHYYDKDFNNEADTPDNFQSRRPNTSFCFLDIRSPGLGDTAMYLCATSRDLAATDTQYFGPGTRLTVL.

The chain is built from TRBV4-2 and TRBJ2-1, with 11 nucleotides matching TRBD2. Germline V lookup: CDR1 LGHNA, CDR2 YNFKEQ. The CDR3 is 15 amino acids. The junction had 5 bases not matched to a gene; V was cut back by 1 base and J by 9 bases. In nucleotides, the CDR3 is TGTGCCAGCAGCCAAGCTAGCGGGGGGCTCGGTGAGCAGTTCTTC. Protein product: CASSQASGGLGEQFF.

The rearrangement joins TRBV19 to TRBJ2-7; D not certain. V lost 7 bases and J 4 bases, leaving 20 bases between the germline ends. Per germline, CDR1 LNHDA and CDR2 SQIVND (reference sequence). CDR3 length: 15 residues. Here the CDR3 DNA reads TGTGCCAGTAAGTCATCCGGCCCAGGATTTTACGAGCAGTACTTC. Encoded protein: CASKSSGPGFYEQYF. Full variable domain (rest looked up from reference TRBV19 and TRBJ2-7): DGGITQSPKYLFRKEGQNVTLSCEQNLNHDAMYWYRQDPGQGLRLIYYSQIVNDFQKGDIAEGYSVSREKKESFPLTVTSAQKNPTAFYLCASKSSGPGFYEQYFGPGTRLTVT.

About this clone itself: The sample has other DNA sequences that encode this CDR3 too. The genes are TRBV7-2 and TRBJ1-2, with D possibly TRBD1 on 6 matching bases. The CDR3 contains 14 residues. Trimming took 5 bases from V and 2 from J, leaving 12 bases between them. The germline gives CDR1 SGHTA, CDR2 FQGNSA. The CDR3 DNA reads as TGTGCCAGCAGCGCCTTCAGGGGAAACTATGGCTACACCTTC. Translated, it gives CASSAFRGNYGYTF.

The chain is built from TRBV7-9 and TRBJ1-1, with no clear D. Germline V gives CDR1 SEHNR, CDR2 FQNEAQ (reference sequence). The CDR3 loop spans 15 amino acids. V was pared by 5 bases and J by 5 bases, with 18 bases between. CDR3 in amino acids: CASSPLDLAETEAFF. The DNA for the CDR3 is TGTGCCAGCAGCCCGTTGGACCTGGCGGAGACTGAAGCTTTCTTT.

The chain combines TRBV9 with TRBJ2-7; D gene uncertain. The germline CDR1 and CDR2 sequences are SGDLS and YYNGEE. The V and J ends lost 1 base and 5 bases respectively, with 13 bases between them. This CDR3 comprises 14 residues. CDR3 sequence reads: CASSVWGSGDEQYF. As DNA, the CDR3 is TGTGCCAGCAGCGTATGGGGTTCTGGGGACGAGCAGTACTTC.

This clone was counted between two and nine times. V is TRBV30 and J is TRBJ1-1; D not resolved. CDR3 size: 14 residues. Trimming left V 4 bases short and J 10 bases short, with 22 bases between. Germline V gives CDR1 GTSNPN, CDR2 SVGIG (reference sequence). For the CDR3, the DNA is TGTGCCTGGATTGCAACGTGGGCCTCTGAACGAGCTTTCTTT. Protein sequence: CAWIATWASERAFF.

The CDR3 is CASSGRDSTDTQYF. The CDR3 nucleotides read TGTGCCAGCAGTGGTCGGGACTCCACAGATACGCAGTATTTT. The chain recombines TRBV2 with TRBJ2-3; maybe TRBD2 (6 bases). There are 14 residues in the CDR3. CDR1 is SNHLY and CDR2 is FYNNEI in the germline V gene. V was trimmed by 4 bases and J by 2 bases, leaving 10 bases between them.

This clone was recorded a few times. The chain is built from TRBV2 and TRBJ1-1, with D hard to call. Germline CDR1 SNHLY, CDR2 FYNNEI. The V gene lost 4 bases and the J gene lost 1 base, with 10 bases spanning the gap. The CDR3 spans 14 residues. As DNA, the CDR3 is TGTGCCAGCAGTGTCTGGCCGGGGAACACTGAAGCTTTCTTT. This gives the protein CASSVWPGNTEAFF.

The chain couples TRBV6-1 to TRBJ2-2; weak D call: TRBD1 (6 bases). The CDR3 is 15 residues long. In germline, CDR1 is MNHNS, CDR2 SASEGT. V shed 2 bases and J shed 5 bases, with 12 bases lying between them. The CDR3 DNA reads TGTGCCAGCAGTGAACGAGGGGACACTACCGGGGAGCTGTTTTTT. It specifies CASSERGDTTGELFF.

The rearrangement links TRBV11-1 to TRBJ2-5; 8 bases are shared with TRBD2. Germline CDR1 is SGHAT and CDR2 is FQDESV (reference sequence). The CDR3 runs 15 residues. J was trimmed by 5 bases and V by 1 base; bases with no gene match: 6. Here the CDR3 reads CASSLDPGGLETQYF. The CDR3 DNA follows: TGTGCCAGCAGCTTAGATCCGGGGGGGCTGGAGACCCAGTACTTC.

J is TRBJ1-1 and V is TRBV19; D gene unclear. Looked up from germline, CDR1 is LNHDA and CDR2 is SQIVND (reference sequence). V dropped 5 bases and J dropped 1 base, with 14 bases sitting between them. The CDR3 sequence is 15 residues long. Here the CDR3 DNA reads TGTGCCAGTAGTCTGGGCCGACGGGAGAACACTGAAGCTTTCTTT. It yields the protein CASSLGRRENTEAFF.

The chain carries TRBV27 and TRBJ1-1, with 8 nucleotides matching TRBD1. The CDR3 covers 15 residues. V lost 6 bases to trimming and J lost 4 bases; unmatched junction nucleotides: 10. CDR1 MNHEY and CDR2 SMNVEV come from the germline V gene (reference sequence). The CDR3 protein is CASRRLTGEGTEAFF. In DNA, the CDR3 is TGTGCCAGCAGACGGCTGACAGGGGAAGGCACTGAAGCTTTCTTT.